A selection of T cell receptor beta chains follows, all from one sample in a study of metastatic and nonmetastatic thyroid tumors. With MiXCR, TCRdb reprocessed the PCR reads. The sample lists roughly 58,000 clones, 4% to 5% occurring once. Sequencing was performed on blood. The source is a female donor with papillary thyroid cancer or a benign thyroid nodule (not recorded which). Some clones in this sample may be carry-over from other donors' samples. Both conserved end residues are trimmed from each CDR3.

j_call | v_call | cdr3_aa
TRBJ2-5 | TRBV5-1 | ASSLGGGETQY
TRBJ1-2 | TRBV28 | ASSPLGGGDGYT
TRBJ1-5 | TRBV2 | ASSATGGRQPQH
TRBJ1-1 | TRBV28 | ASSLRGPGTEDF
TRBJ1-5 | TRBV18 | ASSWRVDQPQH
TRBJ2-7 | TRBV11-2 | ASSDRGQGSSYEQY
TRBJ2-7 | TRBV18 | ASSPPWGQGYEQY
TRBJ2-7 | TRBV5-6 | ASSVDRGLVYEQY
TRBJ2-1 | TRBV12-3/TRBV12-4 | SSSSTAGFDQF
TRBJ2-1 | TRBV7-9 | ASSLTDNEQF
TRBJ1-6 | TRBV6-1 | ASRGGSGHISLH
TRBJ2-5 | TRBV11-1 | ASSIRTSVKETQY
TRBJ2-1 | TRBV4-1 | ASSHPGKRTYNEQF
TRBJ2-1 | TRBV4-1 | ASSQTSWAGDSYNEQF
TRBJ2-1 | TRBV9 | ASSDPGVDSYNEQF
TRBJ1-5 | TRBV5-5 | ASSLFDSNQPQH
TRBJ2-3 | TRBV6-1 | ASGGGRGLTDTQY
TRBJ2-2 | TRBV6-1 | ASRNGIGQLF
TRBJ1-6 | TRBV20-1 | SATKSGRGDSPLH
TRBJ1-5 | TRBV20-1 | SARETGGPNQPQH
TRBJ1-1 | TRBV20-1 | SALDGEAF
TRBJ1-1 | TRBV4-2 | ASSQPGTAGTEAF
TRBJ1-2 | TRBV30 | AWGALAYGYT
TRBJ2-1 | TRBV9 | ASSVEGDYYNEQF
TRBJ2-7 | TRBV27 | AGSPLPLGRSSYEQY
TRBJ1-4 | TRBV7-9 | ASSPGSVAGGSNEKLF
TRBJ1-5 | TRBV6-5 | ASRYMAYSNQPHH
TRBJ2-7 | TRBV4-1 | ASSQDRTAAYEQY
TRBJ2-5 | TRBV20-1 | SAPDRLGVKTQY
TRBJ2-7 | TRBV6-2/TRBV6-3 | ASSRERGFSYEQY
TRBJ1-3 | TRBV3-1 | ASSQAGTSAGNTIY
TRBJ1-5 | TRBV6-1 | ASIARRDSNQPQH
TRBJ2-7 | TRBV5-8 | ASSLLYKQY
TRBJ2-5 | TRBV9 | ASSADRGLQETQY
TRBJ2-7 | TRBV19 | ASSLGSQGLYEQY
TRBJ2-7 | TRBV19 | ASSRVDVYEQY
TRBJ1-4 | TRBV30 | AWSSGRNEKLF
TRBJ2-1 | TRBV5-5 | ASSLGLAGASEQF
TRBJ2-7 | TRBV28 | ASSYEPIFLGYEQY
TRBJ2-1 | TRBV20-1 | SADEYNEQF
TRBJ2-7 | TRBV27 | ASSLRGGPGQGHYEQY